The clone carrying this T cell receptor beta chain came up a few times. Its antigen is unknown. This entry comes from a study of blood T cells in healthy people across ages. General observations from the study: Whereas aged donors had fewer naive CD4+ cells, long-lived donors had more of them and higher diversity.

J gave up 3 bases and V 7 bases, and 7 bases lay outside the gene matches. The length of the CDR3 is 14 residues. Germline loops: CDR1 ENHRY, CDR2 SYGVKD. Donors were healthy Caucasian individuals from Russia aged roughly 6 to 95. Next came a second PCR, run for roughly 7 to 12 cycles, which used a sample-barcoded 5' primer along with a J-beta primer mix. Every cDNA molecule carried a tag from a template-switch adaptor bearing 12 random nucleotides. TCRdb analysed the 5' RACE reads with MiXCR anew, one entry per CDR3 protein. The sample carries 890,000 or so distinct CDR3 sequences, around two thirds recorded once.

J is TRBJ1-1 and V is TRBV10-3, with 8 nucleotides matching TRBD1. The receptor was derived from a young man in good health. Material: blood. CDR3: CAITGQGGDTEAFF. In DNA, the CDR3 is TGTGCCATCACCGGACAGGGAGGGGACACTGAAGCTTTCTTT.